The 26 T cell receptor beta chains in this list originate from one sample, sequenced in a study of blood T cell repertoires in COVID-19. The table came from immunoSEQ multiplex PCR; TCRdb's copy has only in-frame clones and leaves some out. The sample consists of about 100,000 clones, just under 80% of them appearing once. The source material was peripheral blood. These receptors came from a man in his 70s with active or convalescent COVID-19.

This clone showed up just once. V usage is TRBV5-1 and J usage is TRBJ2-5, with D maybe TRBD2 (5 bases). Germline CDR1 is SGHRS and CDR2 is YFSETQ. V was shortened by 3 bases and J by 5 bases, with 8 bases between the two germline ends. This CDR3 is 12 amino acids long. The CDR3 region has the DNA TGCGCCAGCAGCTCTAGAGGGGAGACCCAGTACTTC. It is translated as CASSSRGETQYF.

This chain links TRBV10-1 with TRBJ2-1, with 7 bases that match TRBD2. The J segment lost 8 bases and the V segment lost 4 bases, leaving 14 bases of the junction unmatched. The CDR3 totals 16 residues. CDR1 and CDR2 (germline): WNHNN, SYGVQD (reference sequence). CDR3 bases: TGCGCCAGCAGTGGATCCAGACTAGCTTGGAGGCATGAGCAGTTCTTC. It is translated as CASSGSRLAWRHEQFF.

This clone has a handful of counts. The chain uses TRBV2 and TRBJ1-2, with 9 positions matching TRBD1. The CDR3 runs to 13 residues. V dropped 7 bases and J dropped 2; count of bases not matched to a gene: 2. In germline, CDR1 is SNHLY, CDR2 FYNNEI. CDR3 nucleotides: TGTGCCAGCACAGGACAGGGGAACTATGGCTACACCTTC. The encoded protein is CASTGQGNYGYTF.

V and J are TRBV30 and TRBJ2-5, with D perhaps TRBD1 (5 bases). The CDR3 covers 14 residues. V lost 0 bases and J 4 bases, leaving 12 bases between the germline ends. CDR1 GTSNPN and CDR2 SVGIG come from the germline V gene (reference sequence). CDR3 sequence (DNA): TGTGCCTGGAGTGTACCAGGGTTCGTAGAGACCCAGTACTTC. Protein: CAWSVPGFVETQYF.

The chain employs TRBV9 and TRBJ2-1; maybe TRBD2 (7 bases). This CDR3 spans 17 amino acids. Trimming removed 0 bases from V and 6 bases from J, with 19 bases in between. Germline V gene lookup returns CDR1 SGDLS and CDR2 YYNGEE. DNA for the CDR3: TGTGCCAGCAGCGTAGGGGGAGGGGGACACAGCTTCAATGAGCAGTTCTTC. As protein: CASSVGGGGHSFNEQFF.

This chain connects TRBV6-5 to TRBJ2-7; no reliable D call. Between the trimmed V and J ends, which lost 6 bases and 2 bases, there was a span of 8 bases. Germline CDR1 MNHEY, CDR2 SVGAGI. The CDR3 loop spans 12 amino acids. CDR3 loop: CASRGPTYEQYF. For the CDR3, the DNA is TGTGCCAGCAGGGGCCCCACCTACGAGCAGTACTTC.

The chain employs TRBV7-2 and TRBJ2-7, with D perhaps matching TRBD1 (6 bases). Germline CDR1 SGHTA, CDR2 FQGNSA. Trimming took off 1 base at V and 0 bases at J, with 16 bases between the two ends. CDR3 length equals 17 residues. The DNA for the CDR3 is TGTGCCAGCAGCTTAGTCTCGGGTCTAGGGGGCTCCTACGAGCAGTACTTC. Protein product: CASSLVSGLGGSYEQYF.

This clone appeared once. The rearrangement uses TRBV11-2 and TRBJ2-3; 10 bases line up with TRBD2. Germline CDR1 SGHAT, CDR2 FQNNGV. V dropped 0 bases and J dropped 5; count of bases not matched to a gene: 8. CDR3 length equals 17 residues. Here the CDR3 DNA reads TGTGCCAGCAGCTTAGAGCCAGCGGGAGGGCCAGGAGATACGCAGTATTTT. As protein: CASSLEPAGGPGDTQYF.

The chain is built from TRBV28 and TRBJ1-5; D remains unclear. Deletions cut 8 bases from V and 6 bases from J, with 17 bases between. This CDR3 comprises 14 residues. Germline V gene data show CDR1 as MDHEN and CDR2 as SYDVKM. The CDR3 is CASFTGVGVQPQHF. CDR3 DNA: TGTGCCAGCTTCACCGGGGTTGGGGTTCAGCCCCAGCATTTT.

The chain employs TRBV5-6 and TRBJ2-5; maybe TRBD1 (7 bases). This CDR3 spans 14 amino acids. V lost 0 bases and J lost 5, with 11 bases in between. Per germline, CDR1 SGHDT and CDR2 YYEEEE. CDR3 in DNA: TGTGCCAGCAGCTTGGTCCCAGGGGGGGAGACCCAGTACTTC. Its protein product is CASSLVPGGETQYF.

CDR3 nucleotide sequence: TGTGCCAGCAGGACTAGCGGGAGGGCCGTTGAGACCCAGTACTTC. It specifies CASRTSGRAVETQYF. The genes are TRBV6-5 and TRBJ2-5, with 14 positions matching TRBD2. Germline CDR1 MNHEY, CDR2 SVGAGI. This CDR3 contains 15 residues. Trimming took 6 bases from V and 5 from J; bases not matched to a gene: 5.

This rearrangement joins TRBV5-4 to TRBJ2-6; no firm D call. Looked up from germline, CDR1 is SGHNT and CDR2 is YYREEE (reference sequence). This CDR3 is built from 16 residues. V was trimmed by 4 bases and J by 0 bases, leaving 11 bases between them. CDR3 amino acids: CASSPGQTSGANVLTF. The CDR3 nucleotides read TGTGCCAGCAGCCCTGGGCAGACCTCTGGGGCCAACGTCCTGACTTTC.

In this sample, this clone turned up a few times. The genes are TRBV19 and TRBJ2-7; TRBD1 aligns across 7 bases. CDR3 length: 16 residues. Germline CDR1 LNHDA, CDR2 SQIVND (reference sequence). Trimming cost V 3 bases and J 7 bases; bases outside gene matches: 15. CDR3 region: CASSMLEGGSRTEQYF. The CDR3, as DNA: TGTGCCAGTAGTATGCTGGAAGGGGGCAGTCGTACGGAGCAGTACTTC.

The CDR3 DNA sequence: TGTGCCAGCAGCTTAGATCCCGGGACAGGGGCCTACGAGCAGTACTTC. It yields the protein CASSLDPGTGAYEQYF. The chain uses TRBV11-2 and TRBJ2-7; TRBD1 agrees at 10 bases. The CDR3 has 16 residues. CDR1 SGHAT and CDR2 FQNNGV come from the germline V gene. V was pared by 0 bases and J by 2 bases, with 4 bases of the junction left unmatched.

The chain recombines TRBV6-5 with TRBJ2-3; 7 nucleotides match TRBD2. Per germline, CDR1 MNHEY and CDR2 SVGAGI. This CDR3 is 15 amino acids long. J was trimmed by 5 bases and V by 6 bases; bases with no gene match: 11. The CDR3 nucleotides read TGTGCCAGCAGCTCCGGCGGGAGTGGGGGAGATACGCAGTATTTT. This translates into CASSSGGSGGDTQYF.

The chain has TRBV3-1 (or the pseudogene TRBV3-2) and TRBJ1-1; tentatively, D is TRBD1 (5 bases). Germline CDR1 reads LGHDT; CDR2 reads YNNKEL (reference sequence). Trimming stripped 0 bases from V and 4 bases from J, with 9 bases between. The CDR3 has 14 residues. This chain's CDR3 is CASSQDSQGTEAFF. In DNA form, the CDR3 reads TGTGCCAGCAGCCAAGATAGCCAGGGCACTGAAGCTTTCTTT.

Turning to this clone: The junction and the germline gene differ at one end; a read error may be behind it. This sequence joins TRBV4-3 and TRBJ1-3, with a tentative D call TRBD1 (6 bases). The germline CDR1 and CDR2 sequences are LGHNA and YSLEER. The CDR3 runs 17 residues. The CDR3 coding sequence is TGCGCCAGCAGCGAAGATCGAACAGGGCGCTCTGGAAACACCATATATTTT. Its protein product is CASSEDRTGRSGNTIYF.

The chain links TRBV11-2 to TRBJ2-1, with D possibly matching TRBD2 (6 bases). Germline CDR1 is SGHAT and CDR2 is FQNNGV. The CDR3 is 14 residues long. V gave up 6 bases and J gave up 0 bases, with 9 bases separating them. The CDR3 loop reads CASSMTSSYNEQFF. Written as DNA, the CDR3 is TGTGCCAGCAGTATGACTAGCTCCTACAATGAGCAGTTCTTC.

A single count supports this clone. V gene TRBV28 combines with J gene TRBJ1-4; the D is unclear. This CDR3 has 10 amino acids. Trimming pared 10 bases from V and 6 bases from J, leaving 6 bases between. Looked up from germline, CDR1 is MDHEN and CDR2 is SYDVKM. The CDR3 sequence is CATRDEKLFF. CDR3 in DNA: TGTGCCACCCGGGATGAAAAACTGTTTTTT.

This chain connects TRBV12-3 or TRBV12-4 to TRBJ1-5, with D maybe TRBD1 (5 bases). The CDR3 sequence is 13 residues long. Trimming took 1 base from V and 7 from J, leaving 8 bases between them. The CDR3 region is CASSLGGEQPQHF. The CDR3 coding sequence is TGTGCCAGCAGTTTAGGGGGCGAACAGCCCCAGCATTTT.

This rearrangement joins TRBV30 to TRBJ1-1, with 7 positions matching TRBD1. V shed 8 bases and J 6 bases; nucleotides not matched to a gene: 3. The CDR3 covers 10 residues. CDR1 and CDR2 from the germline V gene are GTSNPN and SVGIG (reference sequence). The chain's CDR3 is CALDRAEAFF. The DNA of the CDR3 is TGTGCCCTCGACAGGGCTGAAGCTTTCTTT.

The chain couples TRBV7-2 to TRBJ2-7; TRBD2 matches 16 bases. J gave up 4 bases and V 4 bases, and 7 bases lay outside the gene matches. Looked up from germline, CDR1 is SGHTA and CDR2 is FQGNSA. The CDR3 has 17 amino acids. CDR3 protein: CASSSPGLAGGRYEQYF. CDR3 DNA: TGTGCCAGCAGCTCGCCGGGACTAGCGGGAGGGCGGTACGAGCAGTACTTC.

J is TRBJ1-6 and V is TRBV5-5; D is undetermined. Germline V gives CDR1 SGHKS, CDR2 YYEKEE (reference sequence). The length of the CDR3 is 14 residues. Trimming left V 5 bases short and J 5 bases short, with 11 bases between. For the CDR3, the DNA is TGTGCCAGCAGATATGACGGAGATAATTCACCCCTCCACTTT. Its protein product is CASRYDGDNSPLHF.

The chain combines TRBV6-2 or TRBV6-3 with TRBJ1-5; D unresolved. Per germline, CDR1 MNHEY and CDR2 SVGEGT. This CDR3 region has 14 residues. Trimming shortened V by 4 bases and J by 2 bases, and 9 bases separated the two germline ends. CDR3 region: CASSLGQGNQPQHF. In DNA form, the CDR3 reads TGTGCCAGCAGTTTAGGTCAGGGCAATCAGCCCCAGCATTTT.

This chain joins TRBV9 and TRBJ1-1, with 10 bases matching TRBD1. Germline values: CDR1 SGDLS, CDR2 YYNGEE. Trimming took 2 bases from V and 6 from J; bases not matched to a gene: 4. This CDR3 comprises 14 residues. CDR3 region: CASSVGQGMAEAFF. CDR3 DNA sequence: TGTGCCAGCAGCGTGGGACAGGGGATGGCTGAAGCTTTCTTT. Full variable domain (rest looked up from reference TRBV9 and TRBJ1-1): DSGVTQTPKHLITATGQRVTLRCSPRSGDLSVYWYQQSLDQGLQFLIQYYNGEERAKGNILERFSAQQFPDLHSELNLSSLELGDSALYFCASSVGQGMAEAFFGQGTRLTVV.

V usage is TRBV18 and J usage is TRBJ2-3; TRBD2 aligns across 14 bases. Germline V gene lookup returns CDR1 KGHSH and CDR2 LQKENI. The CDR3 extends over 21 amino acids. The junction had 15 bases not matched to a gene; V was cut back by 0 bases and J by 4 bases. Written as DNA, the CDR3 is TGTGCCAGCTCACCACCGTCCGGGACTAGCGGGAGTCCGGGGGGGCCAGATACGCAGTATTTT. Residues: CASSPPSGTSGSPGGPDTQYF.